A single sample gave rise to the 15 T cell receptor beta chains below, sequenced in a study of cytomegalovirus exposure and HLA in healthy donors. A multiplex PCR was run with 60 Vbeta primers and 13 Jbeta primers. The method was immunoSEQ multiplex PCR; TCRdb's version includes in-frame clones alone and lacks a portion of them. The sample lists roughly 120,000 clones, 60% to 75% occurring once. Sample: PBMCs. These TCRs come from a woman aged 40 to 49 in good health and CMV-seropositive.

The chain recombines TRBV28 with TRBJ2-1; D is perhaps TRBD1 (5 bases). V dropped 2 bases and J dropped 6 bases, with 14 bases sitting between them. CDR1 is MDHEN, CDR2 SYDVKM, per germline. The CDR3 loop spans 15 amino acids. The CDR3 sequence is CASSLRARQPNEQFF. The CDR3 DNA follows: TGTGCCAGCAGTTTAAGGGCGAGACAGCCCAATGAGCAGTTCTTC. Supplemented by reference TRBV28 and TRBJ2-1, the full variable domain reads DVKVTQSSRYLVKRTGEKVFLECVQDMDHENMFWYRQDPGLGLRLIYFSYDVKMKEKGDIPEGYSVSREKKERFSLILESASTNQTSMYLCASSLRARQPNEQFFGPGTRLTVL.

As to this clone: The sample has other DNA sequences that encode this CDR3 too. The chain joins TRBV30 to TRBJ1-4; TRBD1 matches 7 bases. CDR1 GTSNPN and CDR2 SVGIG come from the germline V gene (reference sequence). There are 12 residues in the CDR3. Trimming removed 4 bases from V and 8 bases from J; junction bases left unmatched: 4. CDR3 residues: CAWNRGEEKLFF. In DNA form, the CDR3 reads TGTGCCTGGAACAGGGGTGAAGAAAAACTGTTTTTT.

This chain links TRBV4-1 with TRBJ2-1; the D gene is possibly TRBD2 (6 bases). CDR1 is MGHRA, CDR2 YSYEKL, per germline. The CDR3 extends over 15 amino acids. The V end lost 3 bases, the J end lost 6 bases, and 15 bases lay between the germline ends. This chain's CDR3 is CASSHPRREANEQFF. DNA of the CDR3: TGCGCCAGCAGCCACCCCCGGAGGGAAGCCAATGAGCAGTTCTTC.

This clone was picked up a small number of times. At one end, the junction sequence differs from germline, possibly due to a read error. The chain employs TRBV7-3 and TRBJ2-4; TRBD1 might be the D (6 bases). The CDR3 has 12 amino acids. Per the germline V gene, CDR1 is SGHTA and CDR2 is FQGTGA. This chain's CDR3 is CASSVTQGSLYF. CDR3 sequence (DNA): TGTGCCAGCAGCGTAACCCAGGGGAGTCTGTACTTC.

The chain couples TRBV7-2 to TRBJ1-1; TRBD1 might be the D (6 bases). Deletions cut 2 bases from V and 4 bases from J, with 26 bases between. The CDR3 extends over 19 amino acids. Germline V gives CDR1 SGHTA, CDR2 FQGNSA. CDR3 bases: TGTGCCAGCAGCTTACTAAGAGGCGGGGGCGTCGTTTCTAGCACTGAAGCTTTCTTT. As protein: CASSLLRGGGVVSSTEAFF.

The rearrangement links TRBV6-6 to TRBJ1-2, with 7 bases identical to TRBD1. With V trimmed by 5 bases and J by 3 bases, 0 bases remained unmatched. CDR3 size: 12 residues. Germline V gene lookup returns CDR1 MNHNY and CDR2 SVGAGI (reference sequence). The CDR3: CASSTGDYGYTF. CDR3 coding DNA: TGTGCCAGCAGTACAGGGGACTATGGCTACACCTTC.

The chain has TRBV10-2 and TRBJ2-5; TRBD2 matches 7 bases. Losses at the gene ends were 4 bases for V and 6 bases for J; bases not matched to a gene: 8. The V gene's germline CDR1 is WSHSY and CDR2 SAAADI. The CDR3 extends over 14 amino acids. CDR3 amino acids: CASSGSRELQTQYF. The CDR3 DNA sequence: TGCGCCAGCAGTGGATCGCGGGAGCTACAGACCCAGTACTTC.

The V and J genes are TRBV5-5 and TRBJ2-7; D gene unclear. The V gene lost 3 bases and the J gene lost 4 bases, with 17 bases spanning the gap. The CDR3 spans 15 residues. The germline CDR1 and CDR2 sequences are SGHKS and YYEKEE (reference sequence). The CDR3 spells CASSSLIGVEYEQYF. The CDR3 bases are TGTGCCAGCAGCTCCCTGATTGGAGTGGAGTACGAGCAGTACTTC.

This clone has just one count. The chain carries TRBV15 and TRBJ2-5; D is uncertain. The last part of the DNA fits TRBJ2-7 better; the J call may be wrong. The germline V gene encodes CDR1 LNHNV and CDR2 YYDKDF (reference sequence). This CDR3 is built from 12 residues. The DNA of the CDR3 is TGTGCCACCAGCAGAGACTACTACGAGCAGTACTTC. Translation: CATSRDYYEQYF.

This chain links TRBV6-4 with TRBJ2-7; TRBD2 agrees at 13 bases. CDR1 and CDR2 from the germline V gene are MRHNA and SNTAGT. Trimming cost V 2 bases and J 5 bases; bases outside gene matches: 6. The CDR3 spans 16 residues. The CDR3: CASSDNGLAGVHEQYF. The CDR3 DNA sequence: TGTGCCAGCAGTGACAATGGACTAGCGGGGGTCCACGAGCAGTACTTC.

V gene TRBV28 combines with J gene TRBJ2-4, with D tentatively TRBD1 (7 bases). The germline gives CDR1 MDHEN, CDR2 SYDVKM. Deletions cut 6 bases from V and 6 bases from J, with 18 bases between. The CDR3 totals 15 residues. CDR3 amino acids: CASRRDSPAGNIQYF. The DNA for the CDR3 is TGTGCCAGCAGGCGGGACAGCCCCGCGGGAAACATTCAGTACTTC.

The chain uses TRBV15 and TRBJ1-1, with 7 nucleotides matching TRBD1. This CDR3 is 15 amino acids long. CDR1 is LNHNV, CDR2 YYDKDF, per germline (reference sequence). Unmatched junction bases numbered 12, after V lost 6 bases and J lost 5 bases. The CDR3 DNA sequence: TGTGCCACCAGGCGCCAAGGCCAGGGGGTAACTGAAGCTTTCTTT. The encoded protein is CATRRQGQGVTEAFF.

The chain combines TRBV7-3 with TRBJ2-5; D remains ambiguous. The CDR3 consists of 15 residues. Deletions cut 1 base from V and 5 bases from J, with 14 bases between. Germline loops: CDR1 SGHTA, CDR2 FQGTGA. CDR3 region: CASSLNSATPETQYF. DNA of the CDR3: TGTGCCAGCAGCTTAAACTCCGCTACGCCCGAGACCCAGTACTTC.

V is TRBV14 and J is TRBJ1-5; the D is unclear. V was shortened by 1 base and J by 6 bases, with 7 bases between the two germline ends. There are 13 residues in the CDR3. Germline CDR1 is SGHDN and CDR2 is FVKESK. In DNA, the CDR3 is TGTGCCAGCAGCCAAGTTTCAGGTCAGCCCCAGCATTTT. This translates into CASSQVSGQPQHF.

CDR3 sequence reads: CASSKTPSNEQFF. CDR3 in DNA: TGTGCCAGCAGTAAGACTCCTAGCAATGAGCAGTTCTTC. The rearrangement joins TRBV6-1 to TRBJ2-1; D remains unclear. Germline V gives CDR1 MNHNS, CDR2 SASEGT. V was clipped by 5 bases and J by 6 bases, with 11 bases between them. The CDR3 is 13 residues long.